Below, 27 T cell receptor beta chains from the same sample are listed, as sequenced in a study of regulatory T cells in long-lasting Graves disease. Both iRepertoire HTBI primers and Arm-PCR of CDR3 regions were used to build the TCR beta libraries. TCRdb re-derived calls from the multiplex PCR reads in MiXCR, one entry per CDR3 protein. Of hundreds of thousands of distinct CDR3 sequences in the sample, roughly 15% were seen once. The time point: newly diagnosed GD, antithyroid drugs for less than 3 months. Extracted PBMC RNA gave rise to the TCR library. The same specimen was also included in a second study, on T cells in Graves' hyperthyroidism and ophthalmopathy.

This specimen consisted of peripheral blood mononuclear cells (PBMCs), obtained at new diagnosis, from a patient treated with antithyroid drugs. The receptors shown here come from a woman aged 25-40 years with Graves disease.

This clonotype appeared a few times. The chain couples TRBV3-1 to TRBJ2-2; D is possibly TRBD1 (5 bases). The CDR3 is 13 residues long. Germline lookup yields CDR1 LGHDT and CDR2 YNNKEL (reference sequence). Trimming left V 4 bases short and J 5 bases short, with 8 bases between. CDR3 sequence reads: CASSRRQTGELFF. CDR3 DNA sequence: TGTGCCAGCAGCCGCCGACAGACCGGGGAGCTGTTTTTT. Based on the CDR3 plus reference TRBV3-1 and TRBJ2-2, the full variable domain is DTAVSQTPKYLVTQMGNDKSIKCEQNLGHDTMYWYKQDSKKFLKIMFSYNNKELIINETVPNRFSPKSPDKAHLNLHINSLELGDSAVYFCASSRRQTGELFFGEGSRLTVL.

Comments on this clonotype: A read error may explain this, as a much larger clone is one base away. This sequence joins TRBV24-1 and TRBJ2-2; D might be TRBD1 (6 bases). Trimming shortened V by 3 bases and J by 0 bases, and 10 bases separated the two germline ends. Germline loops: CDR1 KGHDR, CDR2 SFDVKD. The CDR3 has 16 amino acids. CDR3 region: CATSDTGTTNTGELFF. The CDR3 DNA is TGTGCCACCAGTGATACCGGGACAACGAACACCGGGGAGCTGTTTTTT.

At least ten counts were recorded for this clonotype. This chain links TRBV28 with TRBJ2-7, with D possibly matching TRBD1 (5 bases). Germline assignment: CDR1 MDHEN and CDR2 SYDVKM. Deletions cut 5 bases from V and 2 bases from J, with 10 bases between. The CDR3 is made up of 13 amino acids. The CDR3 region has the DNA TGTGCCAGCAGTCGACAACAGGCCTACGAGCAGTACTTC. Encoded protein: CASSRQQAYEQYF.

This clonotype was seen only a few times. The chain joins TRBV6-1 to TRBJ1-2; no clear D. The CDR3 spans 14 residues. The germline V gene encodes CDR1 MNHNS and CDR2 SASEGT. The germline V and J ends were trimmed by 5 bases and 4 bases, with 14 bases remaining between them. The DNA for the CDR3 is TGTGCCAGCAGTCTTTCCTCGACGGGCTATGGCTACACCTTC. Translated: CASSLSSTGYGYTF.

Many counts were recorded for this clonotype. This rearrangement joins TRBV30 to TRBJ1-1; 7 bases line up with TRBD1. This CDR3 spans 12 amino acids. Germline loops: CDR1 GTSNPN, CDR2 SVGIG (reference sequence). V shed 4 bases and J 6 bases; nucleotides not matched to a gene: 5. In nucleotides, the CDR3 is TGTGCCTGGACGGACAGGATCGCTGAAGCTTTCTTT. Protein sequence: CAWTDRIAEAFF.

The CDR3 protein is CASSSLVQGTDTQYF. The CDR3 region has the DNA TGTGCCAGCAGCTCACTTGTACAGGGCACAGATACGCAGTATTTT. The chain links TRBV7-2 to TRBJ2-3, with D perhaps matching TRBD1 (5 bases). With 4 bases removed from V and 1 base from J, the gap between germline ends came to 12 bases. The CDR3 contains 15 residues. Germline V CDR1 and CDR2: SGHTA, FQGNSA.

This clonotype has ten or more counts. The rearrangement links TRBV6-1 to TRBJ1-1; TRBD1 matches 8 bases. V shed 5 bases and J 7 bases; nucleotides not matched to a gene: 3. The germline V gene encodes CDR1 MNHNS and CDR2 SASEGT. CDR3 size: 12 residues. DNA for the CDR3: TGTGCCAGCAGTACCGGACAGGGTGAAGCTTTCTTT. This gives the protein CASSTGQGEAFF.

This sequence joins TRBV7-2 and TRBJ2-1; 10 nucleotides line up with TRBD2. This CDR3 has 16 amino acids. CDR1 and CDR2 from the germline V gene are SGHTA and FQGNSA. V lost 5 bases, J lost 5 bases, and 9 bases stayed unmatched. For the CDR3, the DNA is TGTGCCAGCAGCGCGACGCTAGCGGGAGTAAACAATGAGCAGTTCTTC. It translates to CASSATLAGVNNEQFF.

This clonotype was counted many times. This chain uses TRBV12-3 or TRBV12-4 with TRBJ2-5, with D possibly being TRBD1 (5 bases). V was cut by 5 bases and J by 1 base, with 8 bases left in between. CDR3 size: 13 residues. In nucleotides, the CDR3 is TGTGCCAGCAGTCGACAGATCCAAGAGACCCAGTACTTC. Its protein is CASSRQIQETQYF.

The J gene is TRBJ1-1, the V gene TRBV28, with 11 bases matching TRBD1. This CDR3 is built from 17 residues. The junction had 11 bases not matched to a gene; V was cut back by 5 bases and J by 3 bases. Germline values: CDR1 MDHEN, CDR2 SYDVKM. The DNA of the CDR3 is TGTGCCAGCAGTATGGGCGATGGGACAGGGGGTGACACTGAAGCTTTCTTT. Protein product: CASSMGDGTGGDTEAFF.

This clonotype appeared many times. CDR3 protein: CAISEREGALDTQYF. For the CDR3, the DNA is TGTGCCATCTCTGAGCGGGAAGGGGCACTAGATACGCAGTATTTT. V usage is TRBV10-3 and J usage is TRBJ2-3; 7 positions agree with TRBD2. The J segment lost 5 bases and the V segment lost 8 bases, leaving 13 bases of the junction unmatched. The CDR3 is 15 amino acids. Germline values: CDR1 ENHRY, CDR2 SYGVKD.

This clonotype was picked up many times. This chain connects TRBV11-2 to TRBJ2-7; 14 nucleotides match TRBD2. Germline values: CDR1 SGHAT, CDR2 FQNNGV. Trimming at V came to 0 bases and at J to 0 bases, leaving 7 bases not matched to a gene. The CDR3 sequence is 19 residues long. Written as DNA, the CDR3 is TGTGCCAGCAGCTTAGACGGGGGACTAGCGGGAGCCGCCTCCTACGAGCAGTACTTC. Translation: CASSLDGGLAGAASYEQYF.

Turning to this clonotype: Being one base from a much bigger clone, this may be a read error. As DNA, the CDR3 is TGTGCCGGCAGTGTCAAAAACATTCAGTACTTC. Translation gives CAGSVKNIQYF. The V gene is TRBV2, the J gene TRBJ2-4; no definite D call. The V gene's germline CDR1 is SNHLY and CDR2 FYNNEI. CDR3 length: 11 amino acids.

This clonotype has just a few counts. The J gene is TRBJ2-7, the V gene TRBV9, with TRBD2 matching over 11 bases. This CDR3 contains 15 residues. After removal of 3 bases from V and 4 bases from J, the junction contained 6 bases not matched to a gene. Germline loops: CDR1 SGDLS, CDR2 YYNGEE. CDR3 sequence: CASSAGTSGRYEQYF. The CDR3 coding sequence is TGTGCCAGCAGCGCCGGGACTAGCGGTCGTTACGAGCAGTACTTC. The whole variable domain, remainder taken from reference TRBV9 and TRBJ2-7, is DSGVTQTPKHLITATGQRVTLRCSPRSGDLSVYWYQQSLDQGLQFLIQYYNGEERAKGNILERFSAQQFPDLHSELNLSSLELGDSALYFCASSAGTSGRYEQYFGPGTRLTVT.

In this sample, this clonotype turned up once. V is TRBV18 and J is TRBJ2-5, with 10 nucleotides matching TRBD2. The CDR3 is 17 residues long. Germline loops: CDR1 KGHSH, CDR2 LQKENI. Trimming took 0 bases from V and 3 from J; bases not matched to a gene: 7. The CDR3 reads CASSPPNRLAGKETQYF. The CDR3 nucleotides are TGTGCCAGCTCACCACCGAACCGACTAGCGGGTAAAGAGACCCAGTACTTC.

This clonotype came up a few times. This rearrangement joins TRBV6-2 or TRBV6-3 to TRBJ2-3; 8 nucleotides line up with TRBD2. This CDR3 region has 16 residues. The V gene end was trimmed by 7 bases and the J gene end by 6 bases; junction bases not matched to a gene: 15. The germline CDR1 and CDR2 sequences are MNHEY and SVGEGT. As DNA, the CDR3 is TGTGCCAGCAACACTAACCCCCAAGCGGGGGCTGATACGCAGTATTTT. Encoded protein: CASNTNPQAGADTQYF.

This clonotype was observed a handful of times. The chain recombines TRBV6-1 with TRBJ2-7; the match to TRBD2 covers 11 bases. The J segment lost 7 bases and the V segment lost 6 bases, leaving 11 bases of the junction unmatched. The germline V gene has CDR1 MNHNS and CDR2 SASEGT. This CDR3 is 15 amino acids long. CDR3 nucleotides: TGTGCCAGCAGCCAGACTAGCGGGGCTCCTGAGGAGCAGTACTTC. It translates to CASSQTSGAPEEQYF.

There are many counts of this clonotype. The V and J genes are TRBV12-3 or TRBV12-4 and TRBJ2-2; D unclear. The CDR3 is made up of 13 amino acids. With 3 bases removed from V and 4 bases from J, the gap between germline ends came to 6 bases. The CDR3, as DNA: TGTGCCAGCAGTTTCATAGGCACCGGGGAGCTGTTTTTT. Translated: CASSFIGTGELFF.

This clonotype was recorded a few times. V and J are TRBV19 and TRBJ2-7, with TRBD1 matching 7 bases. This CDR3 is 15 amino acids long. CDR1 is LNHDA and CDR2 is SQIVND in the germline V gene (reference sequence). V trimming: 6 bases; J trimming: 4 bases; junction bases outside the gene matches: 12. This CDR3 is CASSRQGRLSYEQYF. The DNA for the CDR3 is TGTGCCAGTAGCCGACAGGGTCGTCTAAGTTACGAGCAGTACTTC.

This clonotype was found many times. The V call is TRBV2, the J call TRBJ2-1; D ambiguous. This CDR3 region has 13 residues. CDR1 is SNHLY, CDR2 FYNNEI, per germline. V dropped 0 bases and J dropped 2 bases, with 2 bases sitting between them. This CDR3 is CASSEAPYNEQFF. The CDR3 DNA follows: TGTGCCAGCAGTGAAGCGCCCTACAATGAGCAGTTCTTC.

This clonotype was counted many times. The rearrangement uses TRBV7-2 and TRBJ2-1; no clear D. CDR1 is SGHTA, CDR2 FQGNSA, per germline. Trimming cost V 5 bases and J 0 bases, with 14 bases left between them. The CDR3 has 16 amino acids. CDR3 protein: CASSRKWGSSYNEQFF. As DNA, the CDR3 is TGTGCCAGCAGCCGAAAGTGGGGAAGCTCCTACAATGAGCAGTTCTTC.

Points on this clonotype: This sequence is one base from a far larger clone and is likely a read error. The chain joins TRBV6-2 or TRBV6-3 to TRBJ1-1; D ambiguous. The V and J ends lost 8 bases and 1 base respectively, with 11 bases between them. CDR1 is MNHEY and CDR2 is SVGEGT in the germline V gene. The CDR3 runs 13 residues. Here the CDR3 reads CASVVNQNTEAFF. CDR3 in DNA: TGTGCCAGCGTGGTCAACCAGAACACTGAAGCTTTCTTT.

This chain uses TRBV20-1 with TRBJ2-5; 9 bases line up with TRBD2. The V gene's germline CDR1 is DFQATT and CDR2 SNEGSKA (reference sequence). The junction had 13 bases not matched to a gene; V was cut back by 5 bases and J by 3 bases. The CDR3 spans 16 residues. The CDR3: CSASGNSGRGEETQYF. Here the CDR3 DNA reads TGCAGTGCTTCCGGCAATAGCGGGAGAGGGGAAGAGACCCAGTACTTC.

This clonotype was seen repeatedly, ten times or more. The chain joins TRBV27 to TRBJ2-1; TRBD2 might be the D (6 bases). CDR3 length equals 15 residues. Germline values: CDR1 MNHEY, CDR2 SMNVEV (reference sequence). Trimming took 7 bases from V and 0 from J, leaving 13 bases between them. CDR3: CASNPSGPSYNEQFF. CDR3 bases: TGTGCCAGCAACCCGAGCGGGCCCTCCTACAATGAGCAGTTCTTC.

In its sample, this clonotype was seen many times. V gene TRBV11-2 combines with J gene TRBJ2-3; 8 positions match TRBD2. The CDR3 consists of 15 residues. J gave up 5 bases and V 1 base, and 5 bases lay outside the gene matches. Germline V gives CDR1 SGHAT, CDR2 FQNNGV. Here the CDR3 reads CASSLARLARDTQYF. The CDR3 bases are TGTGCCAGCAGCTTAGCTAGACTAGCGCGAGATACGCAGTATTTT.

The sample holds many counts of this clonotype. This sequence joins TRBV5-1 and TRBJ2-7; D uncertain. The CDR3 consists of 13 residues. Germline V gene data show CDR1 as SGHRS and CDR2 as YFSETQ. Trimming pared 4 bases from V and 0 bases from J, leaving 8 bases between. The CDR3 spells CASSVLPSYEQYF. CDR3 coding DNA: TGCGCCAGCAGCGTCCTCCCCTCCTACGAGCAGTACTTC.

This clonotype was detected many times. The chain combines TRBV20-1 with TRBJ2-7; 7 bases align to TRBD2. The germline V gene encodes CDR1 DFQATT and CDR2 SNEGSKA (reference sequence). This CDR3 is built from 14 residues. Trimming at V came to 3 bases and at J to 6 bases, leaving 11 bases not matched to a gene. The CDR3 reads CSAREGGRAREQYF. Written as DNA, the CDR3 is TGCAGTGCTAGGGAAGGAGGGAGGGCCCGCGAGCAGTACTTC.